The 32 T cell receptor beta chains presented below share a single source sample, sequenced in a study of T cell responses to AZD1222 COVID-19 vaccine. The table came from immunoSEQ multiplex PCR; TCRdb's copy has only in-frame clones and leaves some out. Altogether some 120,000 clones are present, 93% being singletons, with the ten largest covering about 3%. The sample in question was peripheral blood, obtained on day 0 of AZD1222 vaccination. These receptors all come from an adult in good health.

V usage is TRBV5-4 and J usage is TRBJ1-1, with D possibly being TRBD1 (5 bases). The V end lost 7 bases, the J end lost 3 bases, and 10 bases lay between the germline ends. The CDR3 is 12 amino acids. Germline CDR1 reads SGHNT; CDR2 reads YYREEE (reference sequence). The CDR3 DNA reads TGTGCCAGCGGGGGGACCGACACTGAAGCTTTCTTT. Translated, it gives CASGGTDTEAFF.

The V and J genes are TRBV7-2 and TRBJ1-3; D gene uncertain. Between the trimmed V and J ends, which lost 0 bases and 7 bases, there was a span of 16 bases. The CDR3 has 16 amino acids. Germline CDR1 SGHTA, CDR2 FQGNSA. The CDR3 reads CASSLAAGRTWNTIYF. The CDR3 region has the DNA TGTGCCAGCAGCTTAGCGGCTGGGAGGACTTGGAACACCATATATTTT.

Comments on this clone: One junction end does not reproduce the germline sequence, and a read error may be involved. CDR3 coding DNA: TGCTCCACTCTTCGACTAGCGGGGGACCGAAGCACAGATACGCAGTATTTT. Translating gives CSTLRLAGDRSTDTQYF. The V call is TRBV7-9, the J call TRBJ2-3, with 12 bases that match TRBD2. The CDR3 loop spans 17 amino acids. The germline V gene encodes CDR1 SEHNR and CDR2 FQNEAQ (reference sequence).

The rearrangement uses TRBV27 and TRBJ1-4; 7 positions agree with TRBD1. This CDR3 spans 13 amino acids. The V and J ends lost 8 bases and 7 bases, in that order; junction bases with no gene match: 7. In germline, CDR1 is MNHEY, CDR2 SMNVEV (reference sequence). DNA for the CDR3: TGTGCCAGCGCCGGGACAGTAATTGAAAAACTGTTTTTT. Amino acids: CASAGTVIEKLFF.

CDR3 sequence: CASSKYGGEKLFF. The CDR3 DNA follows: TGTGCCAGCAGCAAATACGGGGGTGAAAAACTGTTTTTT. The J gene is TRBJ1-4, the V gene TRBV12-3 or TRBV12-4, with TRBD1 as a possible D gene (5 bases). V was pared by 6 bases and J by 7 bases, with 12 bases between. The CDR3 has 13 amino acids.

V is TRBV6-5 and J is TRBJ1-5; D remains ambiguous. The germline V gene encodes CDR1 MNHEY and CDR2 SVGAGI. The CDR3 sequence is 13 residues long. Trimming took off 10 bases at V and 3 bases at J, with 13 bases between the two ends. In DNA, the CDR3 is TGTGCCATCGACGGGCCCGACAATCAGCCCCAGCATTTT. Translation gives CAIDGPDNQPQHF.

The chain employs TRBV12-3 or TRBV12-4 and TRBJ2-5; D gene unclear. The CDR3 covers 13 residues. V was pared by 3 bases and J by 5 bases, with 10 bases between. The CDR3 DNA reads TGTGCCAGCAGTTTTCCGTCTGGGGAGACCCAGTACTTC. This translates into CASSFPSGETQYF.

The rearrangement uses TRBV6-5 and TRBJ1-5, with TRBD1 matching 8 bases. CDR3 size: 14 residues. With V trimmed by 7 bases and J by 5 bases, 7 bases remained unmatched. CDR1 and CDR2 from the germline V gene are MNHEY and SVGAGI. CDR3 nucleotides: TGTGCCAGCATCCCGGGACAGGCTGATCAGCCCCAGCATTTT. As protein: CASIPGQADQPQHF.

CDR3: CASYSHQGAPTNEQFF. Here the CDR3 DNA reads TGTGCCAGTTACTCCCACCAGGGCGCGCCGACCAATGAGCAGTTCTTC. The rearrangement uses TRBV28 and TRBJ2-1; weak D call: TRBD1 (5 bases). There are 16 residues in the CDR3. Germline assignment: CDR1 MDHEN and CDR2 SYDVKM. Trimming removed 9 bases at V and 6 bases at J, with 24 bases between. Together with reference TRBV28 and TRBJ2-1, the CDR3 gives the full variable domain: DVKVTQSSRYLVKRTGEKVFLECVQDMDHENMFWYRQDPGLGLRLIYFSYDVKMKEKGDIPEGYSVSREKKERFSLILESASTNQTSMYLCASYSHQGAPTNEQFFGPGTRLTVL.

This chain joins TRBV7-6 and TRBJ2-3; 9 bases agree with TRBD2. The CDR3 totals 17 residues. The V gene end was trimmed by 5 bases and the J gene end by 1 base; junction bases not matched to a gene: 10. Germline loops: CDR1 SGHVS, CDR2 FNYEAQ. The CDR3 region is CASSLTDLAGGTDTQYF. DNA for the CDR3: TGTGCCAGCAGCCTAACCGATTTAGCGGGAGGCACAGATACGCAGTATTTT.

The CDR3 sequence is CASMWRGDYNEQFF. The CDR3 region has the DNA TGTGCCAGCATGTGGAGGGGCGACTACAATGAGCAGTTCTTC. V usage is TRBV6-5 and J usage is TRBJ2-1, with a tentative D call TRBD2 (6 bases). CDR1 and CDR2 from the germline V gene are MNHEY and SVGAGI. V shed 7 bases and J shed 3 bases, with 13 bases lying between them. This CDR3 region has 14 residues.

The chain couples TRBV28 to TRBJ2-3; 7 bases line up with TRBD2. This CDR3 is 14 amino acids long. The V segment lost 8 bases and the J segment 2 bases; nucleotides outside the gene matches: 7. Per the germline V gene, CDR1 is MDHEN and CDR2 is SYDVKM. In DNA, the CDR3 is TGTGCCAGCTTACCAGCGGGGTCCACAGATACGCAGTATTTT. Residues: CASLPAGSTDTQYF.

The V call is TRBV28, the J call TRBJ2-6; D is uncertain. The V and J ends lost 1 base and 0 bases respectively, with 13 bases between them. Germline lookup yields CDR1 MDHEN and CDR2 SYDVKM. CDR3 length: 18 residues. The DNA of the CDR3 is TGTGCCAGCAGTTTATTGCTTACCAGTCGCTCTGGGGCCAACGTCCTGACTTTC. As protein: CASSLLLTSRSGANVLTF.

This rearrangement joins TRBV3-1 (or the pseudogene TRBV3-2) to TRBJ2-2; D is tentatively TRBD1 or TRBD2 (5 bases each). The CDR3 runs to 16 residues. V lost 5 bases to trimming and J lost 5 bases, with 18 bases between them. In germline, CDR1 is LGHDT, CDR2 YNNKEL (reference sequence). The chain's CDR3 is CASSIMAGGKTGELFF. In DNA form, the CDR3 reads TGTGCCAGCAGCATAATGGCTGGGGGAAAGACCGGGGAGCTGTTTTTT.

The V gene is TRBV7-9, the J gene TRBJ2-7; perhaps TRBD2 as D (5 bases). V was cut by 2 bases and J by 1 base, with 15 bases left in between. The germline gives CDR1 SEHNR, CDR2 FQNEAQ (reference sequence). CDR3 length: 16 amino acids. In nucleotides, the CDR3 is TGTGCCAGCAGCTTATTGGGCTCGCAGCGGTCCTACGAGCAGTACTTC. Amino acids: CASSLLGSQRSYEQYF.

The CDR3 bases are TGTGCCAGCAGTGAAGTCTGGGGGTCTTTCGGAGAGCAGTTCTTC. Protein product: CASSEVWGSFGEQFF. The chain carries TRBV6-1 and TRBJ2-1; possibly TRBD1 or TRBD2 for D (5 bases each). Germline CDR1 MNHNS, CDR2 SASEGT. Trimming pared 1 base from V and 10 bases from J, leaving 17 bases between. There are 15 residues in the CDR3.

This chain links TRBV7-6 with TRBJ1-3; D is uncertain. From germline, CDR1 is SGHVS and CDR2 FNYEAQ. The V gene lost 2 bases and the J gene lost 1 base, with 15 bases spanning the gap. The CDR3 is 17 amino acids. The CDR3 reads CASSLPTDGSSGNTIYF. DNA of the CDR3: TGTGCCAGCAGCTTACCTACAGACGGAAGTTCTGGAAACACCATATATTTT.

V usage is TRBV7-5 and J usage is TRBJ2-7; no check of the table's D call, TRBD1, against the DNA was made. TRBV7-5 is a listed pseudogene. This CDR3 comprises 14 residues. The CDR3 DNA follows: TGTGTCAGAAGCCCCACACCTCTCTCCTACGAGCAGTACTTC. Its protein product is CVRSPTPLSYEQYF.

The CDR3 DNA is TGTGCCAGCAGCCGAGGAATCCTCCAACGAAAACTGTTTTTT. Encoded protein: CASSRGILQRKLFF. The chain is built from TRBV7-8 and TRBJ1-4; no clear D gene. Trimming cost V 5 bases and J 10 bases, with 17 bases left between them. The CDR3 runs to 14 residues. Germline values: CDR1 SGHVS, CDR2 FQNEAQ.

The chain joins TRBV19 to TRBJ1-2, with D unresolved. Germline-derived CDR1 and CDR2 are LNHDA and SQIVND (reference sequence). With 3 bases removed from V and 5 bases from J, the gap between germline ends came to 13 bases. This CDR3 has 14 amino acids. CDR3 loop: CASSIGLNSYGYTF. The CDR3 nucleotides read TGTGCCAGTAGTATCGGCCTGAACTCATATGGCTACACCTTC.

The rearrangement links TRBV5-1 to TRBJ1-4; TRBD1 is a possible D gene (5 bases). Deletions cut 1 base from V and 7 bases from J, with 14 bases between. The CDR3 is made up of 15 amino acids. Germline assignment: CDR1 SGHRS and CDR2 YFSETQ. The CDR3 spells CASSLNGDRGEKLFF. The CDR3 nucleotides are TGCGCCAGCAGCTTGAATGGGGACCGGGGTGAAAAACTGTTTTTT.

The V and J genes are TRBV10-3 and TRBJ2-1; no clear D gene. This CDR3 has 12 amino acids. CDR1 ENHRY and CDR2 SYGVKD come from the germline V gene. V lost 8 bases to trimming and J lost 14 bases, with 19 bases between them. The DNA of the CDR3 is TGTGCCATCGGGCCGGCCGGCGCTCTTGAGTTCTTC. This encodes CAIGPAGALEFF.

A single count supports this clone. This chain links TRBV27 with TRBJ2-5, with TRBD1 matching over 9 bases. CDR1 and CDR2 from the germline V gene are MNHEY and SMNVEV (reference sequence). Unmatched junction bases numbered 13, after V lost 6 bases and J lost 5 bases. This CDR3 has 16 amino acids. In DNA, the CDR3 is TGTGCCAGCAGCCGACTTCCGGGACAGGGAGGCGAGACCCAGTACTTC. The encoded protein is CASSRLPGQGGETQYF.

The count of this clone is one. The V and J genes are TRBV7-9 and TRBJ2-3; no reliable D call. Germline loops: CDR1 SEHNR, CDR2 FQNEAQ (reference sequence). This CDR3 is 13 amino acids long. Deletions cut 1 base from V and 2 bases from J, with 4 bases between. CDR3 in amino acids: CASSLDYTDTQYF. CDR3 DNA: TGTGCCAGCAGCTTAGACTACACAGATACGCAGTATTTT.

About this clone itself: The junction shows a germline mismatch at one end, possibly a read error. This chain uses TRBV10-2 with TRBJ2-1, with TRBD2 matching 10 bases. Germline V CDR1 and CDR2: WSHSY, SAAADI. The length of the CDR3 is 13 residues. Written as DNA, the CDR3 is TGCGCCACCCGACTAGCGGGTTATAATGTGCAGTTCTTC. It is translated as CATRLAGYNVQFF.

The CDR3 loop reads CASSQWSRPEQFF. The CDR3 nucleotides read TGTGCCAGCAGCCAATGGTCTCGCCCCGAGCAGTTCTTC. This chain links TRBV3-1 (or the pseudogene TRBV3-2) with TRBJ2-1; no definite D call. There are 13 residues in the CDR3. Trimming removed 2 bases from V and 10 bases from J, with 12 bases in between. Germline V gene sequence: CDR1 LGHDT, CDR2 YNNKEL (reference sequence).

The chain combines TRBV29-1 with TRBJ2-1; 8 bases fit TRBD2. The V gene's germline CDR1 is SQVTM and CDR2 ANQGSEA. V was pared by 4 bases and J by 7 bases, with 9 bases of the junction left unmatched. CDR3 length equals 14 residues. CDR3 loop: CSVVVSGIRNEQFF. CDR3 DNA sequence: TGCAGCGTTGTGGTTAGCGGGATTAGGAATGAGCAGTTCTTC.

The gene calls are TRBV5-1 and TRBJ2-1; weak D call: TRBD1 (5 bases). CDR3 length: 16 amino acids. Trimming took off 5 bases at V and 4 bases at J, with 19 bases between the two ends. Germline values: CDR1 SGHRS, CDR2 YFSETQ. The CDR3, as DNA: TGCGCCAGCAGTCAAGGGGCCTCTCACCCTTACAATGAGCAGTTCTTC. Its protein product is CASSQGASHPYNEQFF. The full variable domain, with the rest looked up from reference TRBV5-1 and TRBJ2-1, is KAGVTQTPRYLIKTRGQQVTLSCSPISGHRSVSWYQQTPGQGLQFLFEYFSETQRNKGNFPGRFSGRQFSNSRSEMNVSTLELGDSALYLCASSQGASHPYNEQFFGPGTRLTVL.

This clone has just one count. V is TRBV4-1 and J is TRBJ1-5; D perhaps matches TRBD1 (6 bases). This CDR3 comprises 15 residues. In germline, CDR1 is MGHRA, CDR2 YSYEKL. V was shortened by 3 bases and J by 8 bases, with 17 bases between the two germline ends. The CDR3: CASSHPQGMREPQHF. CDR3 nucleotides: TGCGCCAGCAGCCACCCACAGGGAATGAGGGAGCCCCAGCATTTT.

The chain uses TRBV27 and TRBJ2-1; D call uncertain. CDR1 MNHEY and CDR2 SMNVEV come from the germline V gene (reference sequence). The V gene lost 6 bases and the J gene lost 0 bases, with 12 bases spanning the gap. The CDR3 spans 15 residues. The CDR3 reads CASRERSSSYNEQFF. Written as DNA, the CDR3 is TGTGCCAGCAGGGAGCGATCGAGCTCCTACAATGAGCAGTTCTTC.

The chain uses TRBV28 and TRBJ1-2; D unresolved. The CDR3 consists of 11 residues. Trimming shortened V by 3 bases and J by 8 bases, and 7 bases separated the two germline ends. CDR1 and CDR2 (germline): MDHEN, SYDVKM. The CDR3 loop is CASSLSRGYTF. In DNA form, the CDR3 reads TGTGCCAGCAGTTTGTCAAGGGGCTACACCTTC.

The chain combines TRBV2 with TRBJ2-1, with D perhaps TRBD2 (6 bases). The length of the CDR3 is 20 residues. The V end lost 6 bases, the J end lost 0 bases, and 27 bases lay between the germline ends. Germline CDR1 and CDR2: SNHLY and FYNNEI. The CDR3 is CASRKRGLLLLADSYNEQFF. The DNA for the CDR3 is TGTGCCAGCAGAAAAAGGGGACTCCTCCTTCTAGCCGACTCCTACAATGAGCAGTTCTTC.